This T cell receptor (beta chain) originates from a study of shared clonotypes between healthy human individuals. Study in general: Three plates were used per donor for CD4 naive, three for CD4 memory, two for CD8 naive and one for CD8 memory. Study-level findings and limits: Clonotype sharing among donors was expected to depend on sequencing depth. Non-shared clonotypes were found to have lower generation probabilities than the clonotypes that were shared by all four of the sorted-subset donors. Researchers sampled blood only, noting tissue repertoires likely differ.

A remark on this clone: Its antigen is unidentified.

The CDR3 is 15 residues long. Unmatched junction bases numbered 7, after V lost 5 bases and J lost 2 bases. Germline CDR1 MNHNY, CDR2 SVGAGI (reference sequence). Method: immunoSEQ multiplex PCR; TCRdb's copy keeps in-frame clones and lacks some. Here the sample spans roughly 530,000 clones, about 95% being singletons. The sequencing sample was made of naive CD4+ T cells sorted from blood. The subset is: CD45RA+ positively selected. The receptor's source is a young woman in good health. The chain couples TRBV6-6 to TRBJ2-7, with 9 bases fitting TRBD1. As DNA, the CDR3 is TGTGCCAGCAGTGAGGGACAGGGAGGGCCCTACGAGCAGTACTTC. Its protein product is CASSEGQGGPYEQYF.